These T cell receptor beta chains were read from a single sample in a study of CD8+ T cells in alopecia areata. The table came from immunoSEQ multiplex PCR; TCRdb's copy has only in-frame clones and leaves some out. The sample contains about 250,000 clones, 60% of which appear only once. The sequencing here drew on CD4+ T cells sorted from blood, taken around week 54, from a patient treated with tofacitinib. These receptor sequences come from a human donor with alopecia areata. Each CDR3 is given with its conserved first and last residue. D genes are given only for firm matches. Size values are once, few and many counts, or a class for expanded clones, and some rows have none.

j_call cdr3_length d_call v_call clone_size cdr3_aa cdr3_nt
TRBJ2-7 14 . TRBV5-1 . CASSHNGASYEQYF TGCGCCAGCAGCCACAACGGGGCTAGCTACGAGCAGTACTTC
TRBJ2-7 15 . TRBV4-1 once CASSHLQGLGYEQYF TGCGCCAGCAGCCACTTACAGGGATTAGGGTACGAGCAGTACTTC
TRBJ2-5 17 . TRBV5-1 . CASSLGWPLLYQETQYF TGCGCCAGCAGCTTGGGGTGGCCGCTGTTGTACCAAGAGACCCAGTACTTC
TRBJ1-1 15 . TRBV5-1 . CASSLGTELNTEAFF TGCGCCAGCAGCTTGGGGACGGAACTGAACACTGAAGCTTTCTTT
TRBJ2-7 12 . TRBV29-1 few CSVDTGGYEQYF TGCAGCGTTGATACGGGCGGATACGAGCAGTACTTC
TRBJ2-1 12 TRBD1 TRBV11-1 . CASSWTGNEQFF TGTGCCAGCAGCTGGACAGGGAACGAGCAGTTCTTC
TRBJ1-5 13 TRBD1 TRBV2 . CASRTGRDQPQHF TGTGCCAGCAGGACAGGGCGCGATCAGCCCCAGCATTTT
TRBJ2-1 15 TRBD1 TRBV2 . CASSSQGVPGDEQFF TGTGCCAGCAGTTCACAGGGGGTGCCTGGCGATGAGCAGTTCTTC
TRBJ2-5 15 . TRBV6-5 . CASSFGSLGQETQYF TGTGCCAGCAGTTTTGGCTCCCTAGGGCAAGAGACCCAGTACTTC
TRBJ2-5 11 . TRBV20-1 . CSALGEETQYF TGCAGTGCGTTAGGGGAAGAGACCCAGTACTTC
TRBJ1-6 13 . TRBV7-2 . CASSTDTNSPLHF TGTGCCAGCAGCACGGACACAAATTCACCCCTCCACTTT
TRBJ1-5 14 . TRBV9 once CASSVAGAIGPQHF TGTGCCAGCAGCGTAGCAGGGGCCATTGGGCCCCAGCATTTT
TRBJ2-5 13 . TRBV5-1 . CASSLGGGETQYF TGCGCCAGCAGCTTAGGTGGCGGGGAGACCCAGTACTTC
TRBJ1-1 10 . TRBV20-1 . CSAWDTEAFF TGCAGTGCCTGGGATACTGAAGCTTTCTTT
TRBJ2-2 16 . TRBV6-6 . CASSYPFGRNTGELFF TGTGCCAGCAGTTACCCATTCGGACGGAACACCGGGGAGCTGTTTTTT
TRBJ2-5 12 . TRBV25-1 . CASSELGETQYF TGTGCCAGCAGTGAATTGGGCGAGACCCAGTACTTC
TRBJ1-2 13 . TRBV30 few CAWSVNGVGGYTF TGTGCCTGGAGTGTAAACGGGGTGGGGGGCTACACCTTC
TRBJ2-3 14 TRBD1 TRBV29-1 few CSVAGDRGADTQYF TGCAGCGTTGCAGGGGACAGGGGTGCAGATACGCAGTATTTT
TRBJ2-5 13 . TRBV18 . CASSPQGKETQYF TGTGCCAGCTCACCACAGGGGAAAGAGACCCAGTACTTC
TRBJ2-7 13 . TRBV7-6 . CASSLARSAEQYF TGTGCCAGCAGCTTAGCGAGGTCCGCCGAGCAGTACTTC
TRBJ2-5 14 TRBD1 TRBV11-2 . CASSLGTGQETQYF TGTGCCAGCAGCTTAGGGACAGGGCAAGAGACCCAGTACTTC
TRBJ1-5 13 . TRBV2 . CASRERGNQPQHF TGTGCCAGCAGGGAAAGGGGCAATCAGCCCCAGCATTTT
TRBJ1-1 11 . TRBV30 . CAWERNTEAFF TGTGCCTGGGAAAGGAACACTGAAGCTTTCTTT
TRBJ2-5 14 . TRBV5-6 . CASSLVRAGETQYF TGTGCCAGCAGCTTGGTCAGGGCGGGAGAGACCCAGTACTTC
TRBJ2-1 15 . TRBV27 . CASSLEEGPYNEQFF TGTGCCAGCAGTTTAGAGGAGGGCCCCTACAATGAGCAGTTCTTC
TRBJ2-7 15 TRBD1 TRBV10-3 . CAIRGWTGSSYEQYF TGTGCCATCAGGGGATGGACAGGGAGCTCCTACGAGCAGTACTTC
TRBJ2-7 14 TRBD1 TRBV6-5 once CASSEGPSRGQQYF TGTGCCAGCAGTGAAGGCCCCTCCAGGGGGCAGCAGTACTTC
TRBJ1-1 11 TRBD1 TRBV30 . CACHRGAEAFF TGTGCCTGTCACAGGGGAGCTGAAGCTTTCTTT
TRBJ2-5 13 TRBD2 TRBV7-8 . CASSVVRGETQYF TGTGCCAGCAGCGTTGTGCGGGGGGAGACCCAGTACTTC
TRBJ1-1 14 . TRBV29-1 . CSVGPWGDITEAFF TGCAGCGTAGGGCCATGGGGGGATATCACTGAAGCTTTCTTT
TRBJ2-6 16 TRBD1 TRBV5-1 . CASSWGTVSGANVLTF TGCGCCAGCAGCTGGGGGACAGTCTCTGGGGCCAACGTCCTGACTTTC
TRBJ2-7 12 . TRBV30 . CACLLEGLGQYF TGTGCCTGTCTGTTGGAGGGGCTAGGGCAGTACTTC
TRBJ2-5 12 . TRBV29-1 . CSVELGSETQYF TGCAGCGTTGAATTGGGTTCTGAGACCCAGTACTTC
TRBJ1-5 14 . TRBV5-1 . CASSATGLGQPQHF TGCGCCAGCAGCGCGACAGGCCTGGGACAGCCCCAGCATTTT
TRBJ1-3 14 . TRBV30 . CAWSVGFTGNTIYF TGTGCCTGGAGTGTTGGGTTCACTGGAAACACCATATATTTT
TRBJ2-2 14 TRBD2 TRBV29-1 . CSVGSGGNTGELFF TGCAGCGTGGGAAGCGGGGGGAACACCGGGGAGCTGTTTTTT
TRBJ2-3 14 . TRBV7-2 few CASSFAGTPDTQYF TGTGCCAGCAGCTTTGCTGGGACCCCCGATACGCAGTATTTT